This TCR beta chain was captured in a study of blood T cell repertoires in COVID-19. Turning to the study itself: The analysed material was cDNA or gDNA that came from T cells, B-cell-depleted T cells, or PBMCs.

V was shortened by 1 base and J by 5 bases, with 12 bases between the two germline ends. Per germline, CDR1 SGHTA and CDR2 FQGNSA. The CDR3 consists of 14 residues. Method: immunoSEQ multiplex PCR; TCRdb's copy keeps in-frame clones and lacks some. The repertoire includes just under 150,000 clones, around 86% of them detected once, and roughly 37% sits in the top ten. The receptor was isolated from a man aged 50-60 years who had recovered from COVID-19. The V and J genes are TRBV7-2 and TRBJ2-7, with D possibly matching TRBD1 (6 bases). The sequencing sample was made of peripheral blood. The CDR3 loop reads CASSLEWGRNEQYF. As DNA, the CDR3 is TGTGCCAGCAGCTTAGAGTGGGGGCGGAACGAGCAGTACTTC.